One and the same sample provided the 6 T cell receptor beta chains below, sequenced in a study of regulatory T cells in long-lasting Graves disease. Time point specified: newly diagnosed GD, antithyroid drugs for less than 3 months. RNA isolated from PBMCs was used to make the TCR library. CDR3-region Arm-PCR and iRepertoire HTBI primers produced the TCR beta libraries. TCRdb itself ran the multiplex PCR reads through MiXCR, one entry per CDR3 protein. The table has about 540,000 distinct CDR3 sequences, approximately 13% seen once; the top ten hold 10%. These sequences were also reported in another study, on T cells in Graves' hyperthyroidism and ophthalmopathy.

The sequences come from peripheral blood mononuclear cells (PBMCs), collected at new diagnosis, from a patient treated with antithyroid drugs. The receptors shown here come from a young man with Graves disease.

This clonotype was recorded a few times. This rearrangement joins TRBV24-1 to TRBJ2-1; 9 bases map to TRBD1. This CDR3 comprises 15 residues. Losses at the gene ends were 4 bases for V and 9 bases for J; bases not matched to a gene: 9. From germline, CDR1 is KGHDR and CDR2 SFDVKD. The CDR3 is CATSDPGQGKGEQFF. As DNA, the CDR3 is TGTGCCACCAGTGACCCCGGACAGGGGAAAGGTGAGCAGTTCTTC.

A note on this clonotype: A much larger clone differs by one base, so this may be a read error. This chain links TRBV14 with TRBJ2-1; 7 nucleotides line up with TRBD2. CDR1 and CDR2 from the germline V gene are SGHDN and FVKESK. The CDR3 has 14 amino acids. The CDR3 coding sequence is TGTGCCAGCAGCAAGCTGGGGGAGGGCAATGAGCAGTCCTTC. It encodes CASSKLGEGNEQSF. Complete variable domain (other parts from reference TRBV14 and TRBJ2-1): EAGVTQFPSHSVIEKGQTVTLRCDPISGHDNLYWYRRVMGKEIKFLLHFVKESKQDESGMPNNRFLAERTGGTYSTLKVQPAELEDSGVYFCASSKLGEGNEQSFGPGTRLTVL.

Details on this clonotype: This may stem from a read error, because a much larger clone lies one nucleotide away. The rearrangement uses TRBV6-9 and TRBJ1-1; a weak D match, TRBD1 (5 bases). This CDR3 comprises 16 residues. Germline V gives CDR1 MNHGY, CDR2 SVAAGI. The CDR3 loop is CASSYLEGSMNAEAFF. CDR3 DNA sequence: TGTGCCAGCAGTTATCTGGAGGGGTCCATGAACGCTGAAGCTTTCTTT.

This clonotype turned up a few times. The chain carries TRBV25-1 and TRBJ2-1; no clear D. CDR1 and CDR2 from the germline V gene are MGHDK and SYGVNS. CDR3 length: 13 amino acids. With 8 bases removed from V and 5 bases from J, the gap between germline ends came to 13 bases. The DNA of the CDR3 is TGTGCCAGCCTCGGACGGAGTCACAATGAGCAGTTCTTC. It specifies CASLGRSHNEQFF.

V is TRBV2 and J is TRBJ2-6, with D maybe TRBD2 (5 bases). The CDR3 spans 17 residues. V lost 8 bases and J lost 2, with 19 bases in between. In germline, CDR1 is SNHLY, CDR2 FYNNEI. CDR3 in amino acids: CASSAAWSGAGANVLTF. CDR3 DNA sequence: TGTGCCAGCTCAGCCGCGTGGAGCGGAGCTGGGGCCAACGTCCTGACTTTC.

V is TRBV5-1 and J is TRBJ1-1; 8 bases agree with TRBD1. The germline V gene has CDR1 SGHRS and CDR2 YFSETQ. V dropped 0 bases and J dropped 0; count of bases not matched to a gene: 1. The CDR3 covers 15 residues. DNA for the CDR3: TGCGCCAGCAGCTTGGGGGACAGGTTGAACACTGAAGCTTTCTTT. Translated: CASSLGDRLNTEAFF.